The rows below give T cell receptor beta chains drawn from one sample of a study of cytomegalovirus exposure and HLA in healthy donors. TCRdb's copy holds only in-frame clones and misses some; the assay was immunoSEQ multiplex PCR. The sample includes about 200,000 clones, approximately 80% seen only once; the top ten take around 3%. Sequencing input: PBMCs. Receptor source: a man in his thirties or forties in good health and CMV-seronegative. CDR3s include the opening cysteine and the closing phenylalanine or tryptophan. Fields, in order: D gene, clone size, V gene, J gene, CDR3 DNA, CDR3 protein. A D gene is named only where the DNA matches it firmly. Clone size is not always given. Where it is, it says once, few, many or a class for expanded clones.

>TRBD1|.|TRBV10-2|TRBJ1-5
TGCGCCAGCAGTGTGGGGACAGTTAGCAATCAGCCCCAGCATTTT
CASSVGTVSNQPQHF
>.|.|TRBV27|TRBJ1-2
TGTGCCACCCGCGAAAGGGGCAGGGGAGATGGCTACACCTTC
CATRERGRGDGYTF
>TRBD1|.|TRBV5-1|TRBJ1-1
TGCGCCAGCAGCTCAGGGGACAGGGCTGAAGCTTTCTTT
CASSSGDRAEAFF
>.|once|TRBV27|TRBJ2-1
TGTGCCAGCAGTTTATGGGGGGAGGCCTACAATGAGCAGTTCTTC
CASSLWGEAYNEQFF
>.|.|TRBV6-5|TRBJ1-5
TGTGCCAGCACTCAGGGGAGCAATCAGCCCCAGCATTTT
CASTQGSNQPQHF
>TRBD1|.|TRBV15|TRBJ1-4
TGTGCCACCAGCGGCGGACAGGGGCAAAGAGAAAAACTGTTTTTT
CATSGGQGQREKLFF
>.|.|TRBV28|TRBJ2-7
TGTGCCAGCAGTGTGTACACCTACGAGCAGTACTTC
CASSVYTYEQYF
>TRBD1|.|TRBV5-1|TRBJ2-2
TGCGCCAGCAGCCTACAGGGGAAGGGCGGGGAGCTGTTTTTT
CASSLQGKGGELFF
>TRBD1|.|TRBV4-3|TRBJ1-2
TGCGCCAGCAGCCAAGACGCGGTGACAGGGAAAGCTTATGGCTACACCTTC
CASSQDAVTGKAYGYTF
>.|.|TRBV6-5|TRBJ2-5
TGTGCCAGCAGTTCACCGTTTGGGCCCCAAGAGACCCAGTACTTC
CASSSPFGPQETQYF
>.|once|TRBV2|TRBJ2-1
TGTGCCAGCAGTTCCCGAGCCTTGGGCCCGAGGGATGAGCAGTTCTTC
CASSSRALGPRDEQFF
>.|once|TRBV28|TRBJ1-1
TGTGCCAGCAGTTTCAGGGCTGTGGTAGGGAGGAGTGAAGCTTTCTTT
CASSFRAVVGRSEAFF
>.|.|TRBV7-8|TRBJ2-5
TGTGCCAGCAGCCCCGGACAGCAAGAGACCCAGTACTTC
CASSPGQQETQYF
>TRBD1|few|TRBV5-1|TRBJ2-5
TGCGCCAGCAGCCTGGGACAGACACAAGAGACCCAGTACTTC
CASSLGQTQETQYF
>.|few|TRBV19|TRBJ1-1
TGTGCCAGTAGGCTCCGGGGAGGGGGGAGTGAAGCTTTCTTT
CASRLRGGGSEAFF
>.|.|TRBV25-1|TRBJ2-3
TGTGCCAGCAAGCATCGGGATACAGATACGCAGTATTTT
CASKHRDTDTQYF
>.|.|TRBV5-1|TRBJ2-5
TGCGCCAGCAGCTTGAATGCGGAGGTGGAGACCCAGTACTTC
CASSLNAEVETQYF
>.|.|TRBV28|TRBJ2-2
TGTGCCAGCAGTTTAATCATCGGGGAGCTGTTTTTT
CASSLIIGELFF
>.|.|TRBV15|TRBJ2-3
TGTGCCACCAGCAGAGATCGGGGCGGGGTTAGCACAGATACGCAGTATTTT
CATSRDRGGVSTDTQYF
>.|.|TRBV7-2|TRBJ2-3
TGTGCCAGCAGCATTATATTGTGGGGAGAGGCAGATACGCAGTATTTT
CASSIILWGEADTQYF
>.|.|TRBV7-3|TRBJ2-3
TGTGCCAGCAGCTTGGGACTTACGGGAAATACGCAGTATTTT
CASSLGLTGNTQYF
>TRBD2|.|TRBV7-9|TRBJ2-7
TGTGCCAGCAGCCCGGGGACTAGCGTGTTCGACTACGAGCAGTACTTC
CASSPGTSVFDYEQYF
>TRBD1|once|TRBV7-2|TRBJ1-2
TGTGCCAGCAGCTTAAGGGACAGGGGTGACTATGGCTACACCTTC
CASSLRDRGDYGYTF
>TRBD1|.|TRBV28|TRBJ1-4
TGTGCCAGCAGTACCGCCGGGACAGGGCGTGAAAAACTGTTTTTT
CASSTAGTGREKLFF
>TRBD1|.|TRBV7-8|TRBJ2-5
TGTGCCAGCAGCTTAGTGAGGGGGCGGGAAGAGACCCAGTACTTC
CASSLVRGREETQYF
>.|few|TRBV5-4|TRBJ1-1
TGTGCCAGCAGCTTGGCCCAGGGCCGGACTGAAGCTTTCTTT
CASSLAQGRTEAFF
>.|.|TRBV28|TRBJ1-1
TGTGCCAGCCTTACAAAGAACACTGAAGCTTTCTTT
CASLTKNTEAFF
>.|.|TRBV4-3|TRBJ1-4
TGCGCCAGCAGCCAAGATCCCAGGATCCTTAATGAAAAACTGTTTTTT
CASSQDPRILNEKLFF
>TRBD2|.|TRBV18|TRBJ2-5
TGTGCCAGCTCACCAGGAGCGGGGGGGACCGGAGAGACCCAGTACTTC
CASSPGAGGTGETQYF
>TRBD1|.|TRBV5-6|TRBJ2-7
TGTGCCAGCAGCTACGGACAGGGGGCCTACGAGCAGTACTTC
CASSYGQGAYEQYF
>TRBD1|.|TRBV5-8|TRBJ2-7
TGTGCCAGCAGCTGGGGACAGGGGTACCACGAGCAGTACTTC
CASSWGQGYHEQYF
>TRBD1|.|TRBV18|TRBJ2-1
TGTGCCAGCTCACGCAGGGACAGACCCTACTACAATGAGCAGTTCTTC
CASSRRDRPYYNEQFF
>TRBD2|.|TRBV2|TRBJ2-6
TGTGCCAGCGTCCTAGCGGGGGGGCCTGGGGCCAGCGTCCTGACTTTC
CASVLAGGPGASVLTF
>.|.|TRBV5-1|TRBJ1-1
TGCGCCAGCAGCACGCGGGGAGGGGGTACGGGCACTGAAGCTTTCTTT
CASSTRGGGTGTEAFF
>.|.|TRBV7-8|TRBJ2-7
TGTGCCAGCAGCCCCGTCACAGGGAACGAGCAGTACTTC
CASSPVTGNEQYF
>TRBD1|.|TRBV10-3|TRBJ1-1
TGTGCCATCAGTGAGTCCTGGACAGGGGGAAAAAACACTGAAGCTTTCTTT
CAISESWTGGKNTEAFF
>TRBD1|.|TRBV7-8|TRBJ2-6
TGTGCCAGCAGCTTAGATGGACAGGGGTTCTCTGGGGCCAACGTCCTGACTTTC
CASSLDGQGFSGANVLTF
>.|.|TRBV5-1|TRBJ1-5
TGCGCCAGCAGTAAAGCGCCCGGGGGAGGCAATCAGCCCCAGCATTTT
CASSKAPGGGNQPQHF
>TRBD2|.|TRBV5-4|TRBJ2-7
TGTGCCAGCAGCTTGATCCGTCCCGGGACTAGCATTACCTACGAGCAGTACTTC
CASSLIRPGTSITYEQYF
>TRBD2|.|TRBV7-9|TRBJ2-1
TGTGCCAGCAGCTCCGGGACTAGCGGGGTTCCGGATGAGCAGTTCTTC
CASSSGTSGVPDEQFF
>TRBD2|once|TRBV5-4|TRBJ2-1
TGTGCCAGCAGCCCACCTACTAGCGGGGGGCACAATGAGCAGTTCTTC
CASSPPTSGGHNEQFF
>TRBD2|.|TRBV4-1|TRBJ2-2
TGCGCCAGCAGCCAAGGAGAATCGTATGGCGGGGGGGCAGACACCGGGGAGCTGTTTTTT
CASSQGESYGGGADTGELFF
>.|.|TRBV9|TRBJ2-2
TGTGCCAGCACGACAGGGAACACCGGGGAGCTGTTTTTT
CASTTGNTGELFF
>TRBD1|.|TRBV7-9|TRBJ1-1
TGTGCCAGCAGCGAGACAGGGGGGACTGAAGCTTTCTTT
CASSETGGTEAFF
>.|few|TRBV9|TRBJ2-5
TGTGCCAGCAGCGTAGTCGGGGAGACCCAGTACTTC
CASSVVGETQYF
>.|.|TRBV29-1|TRBJ2-7
TGCAGCGTTGAAGATCGCTACGAGCAGTACTTC
CSVEDRYEQYF
>TRBD1|.|TRBV19|TRBJ2-7
TGTGCCAGTAGTATACAGGGGGACAAGACCTACGAGCAGTACTTC
CASSIQGDKTYEQYF
>.|few|TRBV4-2|TRBJ2-1
TGTGCCAGCAGCCTCCCTCCTTCCAATGAGCAGTTCTTC
CASSLPPSNEQFF
>TRBD1|few|TRBV18|TRBJ2-6
TGTGCCAGCTCACCAGCGGACAGGGGGGCTGGGGCCAGCGTCCTGACTTTC
CASSPADRGAGASVLTF
>TRBD1|.|TRBV19|TRBJ1-6
TGTGCCAGTAGGACAGGGCTTTCACCCCTCCACTTT
CASRTGLSPLHF
>.|few|TRBV7-9|TRBJ1-1
TGTGCCAGCAGCTCCCCGGGGGTCACAAACACTGAAGCTTTCTTT
CASSSPGVTNTEAFF
>.|few|TRBV5-1|TRBJ2-3
TGCGCCAGCAGCTTGGTACTCACAGATACGCAGTATTTT
CASSLVLTDTQYF
>.|.|TRBV6-6|TRBJ2-3
TGTGCCAGCAGCCGCGACCCGGGGGCAGATACGCAGTATTTT
CASSRDPGADTQYF
>TRBD2|.|TRBV11-2|TRBJ2-3
TGTGCCAGCAGCTTAGAAGGAAGGAGCGGGGGGCCCGCGCGCACAGATACGCAGTATTTT
CASSLEGRSGGPARTDTQYF
>.|.|TRBV10-3|TRBJ2-3
TGTGCCATCAGTGAGACTGGCACAGATACGCAGTATTTT
CAISETGTDTQYF